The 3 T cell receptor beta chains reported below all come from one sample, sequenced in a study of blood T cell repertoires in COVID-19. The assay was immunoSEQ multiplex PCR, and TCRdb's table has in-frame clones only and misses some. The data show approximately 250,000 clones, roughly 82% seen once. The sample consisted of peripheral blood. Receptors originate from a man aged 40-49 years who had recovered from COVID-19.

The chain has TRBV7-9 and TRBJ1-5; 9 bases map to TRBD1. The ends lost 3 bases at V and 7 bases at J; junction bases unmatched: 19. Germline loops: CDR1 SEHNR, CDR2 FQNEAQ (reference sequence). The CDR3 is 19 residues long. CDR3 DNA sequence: TGTGCCAGCAGCTTTTTACCCTGGGACAGGGACCATCCAGGGCAGCCCCAGCATTTT. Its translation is CASSFLPWDRDHPGQPQHF. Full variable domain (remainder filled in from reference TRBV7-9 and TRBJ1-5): DTGVSQNPRHKITKRGQNVTFRCDPISEHNRLYWYRQTLGQGPEFLTYFQNEAQLEKSRLLSDRFSAERPKGSFSTLEIQRTEQGDSAMYLCASSFLPWDRDHPGQPQHFGDGTRLSIL.

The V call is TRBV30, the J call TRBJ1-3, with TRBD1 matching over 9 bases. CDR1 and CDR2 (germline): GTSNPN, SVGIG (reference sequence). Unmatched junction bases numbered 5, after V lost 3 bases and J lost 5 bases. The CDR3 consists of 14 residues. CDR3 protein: CAWSQDRGRNTIYF. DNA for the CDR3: TGTGCCTGGAGCCAAGACAGGGGGAGAAACACCATATATTTT.

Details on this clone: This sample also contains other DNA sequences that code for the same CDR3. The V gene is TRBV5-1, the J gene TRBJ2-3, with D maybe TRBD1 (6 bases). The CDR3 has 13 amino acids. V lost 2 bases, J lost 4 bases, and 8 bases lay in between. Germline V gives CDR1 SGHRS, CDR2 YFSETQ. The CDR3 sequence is CASSLQGPDTQYF. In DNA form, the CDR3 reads TGCGCCAGCAGCTTACAGGGCCCAGATACGCAGTATTTT.